The rows below give T cell receptor beta chains drawn from one sample of a study of T-cell reconstitution after alpha-beta-depleted transplantation in children. One entry per CDR3 protein results from TCRdb running MiXCR on the PCR reads. The sample has around 400,000 distinct CDR3 sequences; 20% are singletons. The sequences come from PBMCs from the stem cell graft donor, collected from the stem cell graft. These receptors were obtained from a human donor who donated a stem cell graft to a child with acute myeloid leukemia. Both conserved end residues are part of each CDR3. D genes are given only for firm matches. Clone sizes are given selectively: once, few, many, or a class where the clone is expanded.

v_call: TRBV6-5; j_call: TRBJ2-1; clone_size: NA; d_call: TRBD1; cdr3_aa: CASSNLRGTNAGNEQFF; cdr3_nt: TGTGCCAGCAGTAACCTCAGGGGGACAAACGCTGGCAATGAGCAGTTCTTC
v_call: TRBV12-3/TRBV12-4; j_call: TRBJ2-5; clone_size: many; d_call: NA; cdr3_aa: CASSSSGTALETQYF; cdr3_nt: TGTGCCAGCAGTTCATCCGGGACGGCGTTGGAGACCCAGTACTTC
v_call: TRBV12-3/TRBV12-4; j_call: TRBJ1-1; clone_size: NA; d_call: NA; cdr3_aa: CASSFSAAYTEAFF; cdr3_nt: TGTGCCAGCAGTTTTAGTGCAGCTTACACTGAAGCTTTCTTT
v_call: TRBV20-1; j_call: TRBJ2-1; clone_size: many; d_call: TRBD1; cdr3_aa: CSASAGGHEQFF; cdr3_nt: TGCAGTGCCAGCGCAGGGGGCCATGAGCAGTTCTTC
v_call: TRBV19; j_call: TRBJ2-7; clone_size: few; d_call: TRBD2; cdr3_aa: CASSRGGLAGYEQYF; cdr3_nt: TGTGCCAGTAGCCGAGGGGGACTAGCGGGATACGAGCAGTACTTC
v_call: TRBV10-3; j_call: TRBJ2-7; clone_size: NA; d_call: TRBD2; cdr3_aa: CAISAPSGSRNEQYF; cdr3_nt: TGTGCCATCAGTGCGCCGAGCGGGAGCAGGAACGAGCAGTACTTC
v_call: TRBV7-2; j_call: TRBJ2-1; clone_size: few; d_call: NA; cdr3_aa: CASSPGGVRYNEQFF; cdr3_nt: TGTGCCAGCAGCCCCGGAGGAGTAAGGTACAATGAGCAGTTCTTC
v_call: TRBV9; j_call: TRBJ2-3; clone_size: few; d_call: TRBD2; cdr3_aa: CASSVAPAGGPENTQYF; cdr3_nt: TGTGCCAGCAGCGTAGCCCCAGCGGGAGGGCCGGAGAATACGCAGTATTTT
v_call: TRBV12-3/TRBV12-4; j_call: TRBJ2-2; clone_size: NA; d_call: TRBD1; cdr3_aa: CASSLPGTGAGELFF; cdr3_nt: TGTGCCAGCAGTCTCCCCGGGACAGGGGCCGGGGAGCTGTTTTTT
v_call: TRBV7-2; j_call: TRBJ2-4; clone_size: NA; d_call: NA; cdr3_aa: CASSSSRDIQYF; cdr3_nt: TGTGCCAGCAGCTCCAGCCGGGACATTCAGTACTTC